These 3 T cell receptor beta chains share one sample of origin, sequenced in a study of T cell repertoires in cytomegalovirus infection. TCRdb reprocessed the reads with MiXCR, giving one entry per CDR3 protein. The sample shows under 150,000 distinct CDR3 sequences, 8% to 9% of them seen only once. The sequencing sample was made of PBMCs. The receptors stem from a human donor in good health (CMV status not recorded). Some clones in this sample may be carry-over from other donors' samples.

This clonotype was found many times. The chain links TRBV25-1 to TRBJ1-4; weak D call: TRBD1 (6 bases). This CDR3 spans 16 amino acids. The germline V gene encodes CDR1 MGHDK and CDR2 SYGVNS. Deletions cut 4 bases from V and 0 bases from J, with 12 bases between. CDR3 protein: CASSGGRGSTNEKLFF. CDR3 DNA: TGTGCCAGCAGTGGCGGCAGGGGATCAACTAATGAAAAACTGTTTTTT. Drawing the rest from reference TRBV25-1 and TRBJ1-4, the complete variable domain is EADIYQTPRYLVIGTGKKITLECSQTMGHDKMYWYQQDPGMELHLIHYSYGVNSTEKGDLSSESTVSRIRTEHFPLTLESARPSHTSQYLCASSGGRGSTNEKLFFGSGTQLSVL.

The V gene is TRBV19, the J gene TRBJ1-1; D call uncertain. The germline V and J ends were trimmed by 6 bases and 1 base, with 6 bases remaining between them. Germline V gene data show CDR1 as LNHDA and CDR2 as SQIVND (reference sequence). The CDR3 extends over 12 amino acids. The CDR3 sequence is CASRPGNTEAFF. CDR3 sequence (DNA): TGTGCCAGTAGACCAGGGAACACTGAAGCTTTCTTT.

The genes are TRBV29-1 and TRBJ2-1; D is unclear. Germline V lookup: CDR1 SQVTM, CDR2 ANQGSEA. The CDR3 loop spans 15 amino acids. V gave up 3 bases and J gave up 2 bases, with 14 bases separating them. The CDR3 loop reads CSVEILWLPYNEQFF. In DNA, the CDR3 is TGCAGCGTTGAGATCCTATGGCTACCCTACAATGAGCAGTTCTTC.